This is a list of T cell receptor beta chains from one sample in a study of shared clonotypes between healthy human individuals. Assay: immunoSEQ multiplex PCR; the TCRdb copy retains only in-frame clones and omits some. The sample consists of over 850,000 clones, 78% of them appearing once. Sequenced: memory CD4+ T cells from PBMCs. All receptors derive from a man between 18 and 29 years old in good health. Some clones in this sample may be carry-over from other donors' samples. The CDR3 runs from the conserved cysteine through the conserved F or W. The order of the fields is clone size, V gene, J gene, D gene, CDR3 protein, CDR3 DNA. A D gene is named only where the DNA matches it firmly. The size field is filled for only some rows; it gives once, few, many or a size class.

abundance: NA
v_gene: TRBV10-3
j_gene: TRBJ1-5
d_gene: NA
CDR3aa: CAISEGVQGGNQPQHF
CDR3nt: TGTGCCATCAGTGAAGGGGTTCAGGGCGGCAATCAGCCCCAGCATTTT

abundance: NA
v_gene: TRBV30
j_gene: TRBJ1-6
d_gene: NA
CDR3aa: CAWSRASDSPLHF
CDR3nt: TGTGCCTGGAGTCGGGCGTCGGATTCACCCCTCCACTTT

abundance: NA
v_gene: TRBV28
j_gene: TRBJ1-2
d_gene: TRBD1
CDR3aa: CASSAGGGYGYTF
CDR3nt: TGTGCCAGCAGCGCAGGGGGGGGCTATGGCTACACCTTC

abundance: NA
v_gene: TRBV27
j_gene: TRBJ1-3
d_gene: NA
CDR3aa: CASSLSWGISGNTIYF
CDR3nt: TGTGCCAGCAGTTTATCTTGGGGGATCTCTGGAAACACCATATATTTT

abundance: NA
v_gene: TRBV27
j_gene: TRBJ1-1
d_gene: TRBD1
CDR3aa: CASTPPRGQGGTEAFF
CDR3nt: TGTGCCAGCACGCCACCGAGGGGACAGGGGGGCACTGAAGCTTTCTTT

abundance: NA
v_gene: TRBV6-4
j_gene: TRBJ2-2
d_gene: TRBD1
CDR3aa: CASSLTGDPGELFF
CDR3nt: TGTGCCAGCAGTCTCACAGGGGATCCCGGGGAGCTGTTTTTT

abundance: NA
v_gene: TRBV11-1
j_gene: TRBJ2-1
d_gene: NA
CDR3aa: CASSLSETVYNEQFF
CDR3nt: TGTGCCAGCAGCTTATCAGAGACGGTCTACAATGAGCAGTTCTTC

abundance: NA
v_gene: TRBV18
j_gene: TRBJ2-1
d_gene: NA
CDR3aa: CASSPNRFFEQFF
CDR3nt: TGTGCCAGCTCACCAAACAGATTCTTTGAGCAGTTCTTC

abundance: NA
v_gene: TRBV29-1
j_gene: TRBJ2-1
d_gene: TRBD2
CDR3aa: CSAWTSGRFNEQFF
CDR3nt: TGCAGCGCCTGGACTAGCGGGAGATTCAATGAGCAGTTCTTC

abundance: few
v_gene: TRBV11-2
j_gene: TRBJ1-1
d_gene: NA
CDR3aa: CASSLARREAFF
CDR3nt: TGTGCCAGCAGCTTGGCGAGACGGGAAGCTTTCTTT

abundance: NA
v_gene: TRBV18
j_gene: TRBJ2-7
d_gene: TRBD2
CDR3aa: CASSLRTSGMGEQYF
CDR3nt: TGTGCCAGCTCACTACGGACTAGCGGGATGGGCGAGCAGTACTTC

abundance: NA
v_gene: TRBV29-1
j_gene: TRBJ2-3
d_gene: NA
CDR3aa: CSVELLNTDTQYF
CDR3nt: TGCAGCGTTGAGCTGCTAAACACAGATACGCAGTATTTT

abundance: once
v_gene: TRBV2
j_gene: TRBJ2-1
d_gene: NA
CDR3aa: CATRALAGTYNEQFF
CDR3nt: TGTGCCACCAGAGCCCTGGCGGGGACTTACAATGAGCAGTTCTTC

abundance: NA
v_gene: TRBV2
j_gene: TRBJ2-1
d_gene: TRBD2
CDR3aa: CASSEDSSGGEEQFF
CDR3nt: TGTGCCAGCAGCGAAGATTCTAGCGGGGGAGAAGAGCAGTTCTTC

abundance: NA
v_gene: TRBV2
j_gene: TRBJ2-1
d_gene: NA
CDR3aa: CASSEAGGRRGEQFF
CDR3nt: TGTGCCAGCAGTGAAGCTGGCGGGCGGAGAGGTGAGCAGTTCTTC

abundance: once
v_gene: TRBV29-1
j_gene: TRBJ2-3
d_gene: TRBD1
CDR3aa: CSVGTGDADTQYF
CDR3nt: TGCAGCGTTGGGACAGGGGATGCAGATACGCAGTATTTT

abundance: NA
v_gene: TRBV5-1
j_gene: TRBJ2-1
d_gene: TRBD2
CDR3aa: CASSLGDSGTKQFF
CDR3nt: TGCGCCAGCAGCTTGGGTGATAGCGGGACCAAGCAGTTCTTC

abundance: NA
v_gene: TRBV10-3
j_gene: TRBJ2-3
d_gene: TRBD1
CDR3aa: CAISLGQGVFGDTQYF
CDR3nt: TGTGCCATCAGCCTGGGACAGGGGGTTTTCGGAGATACGCAGTATTTT

abundance: few
v_gene: TRBV7-8
j_gene: TRBJ2-1
d_gene: NA
CDR3aa: CASSYHYNEQFF
CDR3nt: TGTGCCAGCAGCTACCATTACAATGAGCAGTTCTTC

abundance: many
v_gene: TRBV6-1
j_gene: TRBJ2-7
d_gene: TRBD2
CDR3aa: CASSELGFLFGRVYEQYF
CDR3nt: TGTGCCAGCAGTGAACTCGGGTTTCTTTTCGGGAGGGTTTACGAGCAGTACTTC

abundance: NA
v_gene: TRBV18
j_gene: TRBJ1-1
d_gene: NA
CDR3aa: CASSPLYGARDTEAFF
CDR3nt: TGTGCCAGCTCACCACTGTATGGGGCTAGGGACACTGAAGCTTTCTTT

abundance: NA
v_gene: TRBV6-5
j_gene: TRBJ2-7
d_gene: NA
CDR3aa: CASSYSGPNPYGQYF
CDR3nt: TGTGCCAGCAGTTACTCCGGACCGAATCCCTACGGGCAGTACTTC

abundance: once
v_gene: TRBV7-9
j_gene: TRBJ2-3
d_gene: NA
CDR3aa: CASSSGHFTDTQYF
CDR3nt: TGTGCCAGCAGCTCGGGACACTTCACAGATACGCAGTATTTT

abundance: NA
v_gene: TRBV6-1
j_gene: TRBJ1-2
d_gene: NA
CDR3aa: CASERRQGYGYTF
CDR3nt: TGTGCCAGCGAACGGAGGCAGGGCTATGGCTACACCTTC

abundance: NA
v_gene: TRBV14
j_gene: TRBJ2-4
d_gene: NA
CDR3aa: CASSQEGRPKNIQYF
CDR3nt: TGTGCCAGCAGCCAAGAGGGGCGGCCCAAAAACATTCAGTACTTC

abundance: NA
v_gene: TRBV27
j_gene: TRBJ2-3
d_gene: NA
CDR3aa: CASRSWAGLADTQYF
CDR3nt: TGTGCCAGTCGGAGCTGGGCCGGTTTGGCAGATACGCAGTATTTT

abundance: once
v_gene: TRBV5-4
j_gene: TRBJ2-3
d_gene: TRBD1
CDR3aa: CASSFRGQGADTQYF
CDR3nt: TGTGCCAGCAGCTTTCGGGGACAGGGGGCAGATACGCAGTATTTT

abundance: NA
v_gene: TRBV7-9
j_gene: TRBJ2-3
d_gene: NA
CDR3aa: CASSSRIGRDTQYF
CDR3nt: TGTGCCAGCAGCTCCCGGATAGGGCGGGATACGCAGTATTTT

abundance: NA
v_gene: TRBV7-3
j_gene: TRBJ2-1
d_gene: TRBD2
CDR3aa: CASSQTSGSHNEQFF
CDR3nt: TGTGCCAGCAGCCAAACTAGCGGGAGCCACAATGAGCAGTTCTTC

abundance: NA
v_gene: TRBV29-1
j_gene: TRBJ1-5
d_gene: NA
CDR3aa: CSVSGTGQPQHF
CDR3nt: TGCAGCGTTTCCGGCACGGGTCAGCCCCAGCATTTT

abundance: NA
v_gene: TRBV9
j_gene: TRBJ1-5
d_gene: TRBD1
CDR3aa: CASSVEGAEDQPQHF
CDR3nt: TGTGCCAGCAGCGTAGAGGGGGCAGAAGATCAGCCCCAGCATTTT

abundance: few
v_gene: TRBV9
j_gene: TRBJ2-1
d_gene: NA
CDR3aa: CASSVASGDHEQFF
CDR3nt: TGTGCCAGCAGCGTAGCCAGCGGTGACCACGAGCAGTTCTTC

abundance: NA
v_gene: TRBV28
j_gene: TRBJ2-7
d_gene: TRBD1
CDR3aa: CASNLRTGRSYEQYF
CDR3nt: TGTGCCAGCAACCTTCGGACAGGCCGATCCTACGAGCAGTACTTC

abundance: NA
v_gene: TRBV7-3
j_gene: TRBJ1-1
d_gene: NA
CDR3aa: CASSLLGQGEAFF
CDR3nt: TGTGCCAGCAGCTTACTAGGCCAGGGGGAAGCTTTCTTT

abundance: NA
v_gene: TRBV18
j_gene: TRBJ2-2
d_gene: NA
CDR3aa: CASSPRQVNTGELFF
CDR3nt: TGTGCCAGCTCACCACGGCAGGTGAACACCGGGGAGCTGTTTTTT

abundance: NA
v_gene: TRBV5-4
j_gene: TRBJ2-7
d_gene: TRBD1
CDR3aa: CASSPRQGAGNEQYF
CDR3nt: TGTGCCAGCAGCCCTCGACAGGGGGCAGGAAACGAGCAGTACTTC

abundance: few
v_gene: TRBV19
j_gene: TRBJ2-7
d_gene: NA
CDR3aa: CASSAGWEQYF
CDR3nt: TGTGCCAGTAGCGCCGGATGGGAGCAGTACTTC

abundance: few
v_gene: TRBV7-2
j_gene: TRBJ1-2
d_gene: NA
CDR3aa: CASNLYTGDGYTF
CDR3nt: TGTGCCAGCAACCTGTACACAGGAGATGGCTACACCTTC

abundance: NA
v_gene: TRBV5-1
j_gene: TRBJ2-2
d_gene: TRBD2
CDR3aa: CASSLGTSGLPYTGELFF
CDR3nt: TGCGCCAGCAGCTTAGGGACTAGCGGGCTCCCTTACACCGGGGAGCTGTTTTTT

abundance: NA
v_gene: TRBV5-1
j_gene: TRBJ2-2
d_gene: NA
CDR3aa: CASSLSGANTGELFF
CDR3nt: TGCGCCAGCAGCTTGTCGGGTGCGAACACCGGGGAGCTGTTTTTT

abundance: NA
v_gene: TRBV29-1
j_gene: TRBJ1-2
d_gene: TRBD1
CDR3aa: CSAAGGHGYTF
CDR3nt: TGCAGCGCCGCAGGGGGCCATGGCTACACCTTC

abundance: NA
v_gene: TRBV6-1
j_gene: TRBJ2-2
d_gene: NA
CDR3aa: CASSVYTQLLGLFF
CDR3nt: TGTGCCAGCAGTGTCTACACCCAACTTTTGGGGCTGTTTTTT

abundance: NA
v_gene: TRBV9
j_gene: TRBJ1-1
d_gene: NA
CDR3aa: CASSVVTAGTPEAFF
CDR3nt: TGTGCCAGCAGCGTAGTCACCGCAGGGACCCCTGAAGCTTTCTTT

abundance: NA
v_gene: TRBV5-6
j_gene: TRBJ2-4
d_gene: TRBD2
CDR3aa: CSTSGTVYIQYF
CDR3nt: TGTTCCACTAGCGGGACAGTCTACATTCAGTACTTC